The 24 T cell receptor beta chains listed next were all sequenced from one sample in a study of radiation and T cells in renal cell carcinoma. Documented treatment: 15 Gy SBRT to primary tumor, nephrectomy 4 weeks later. Sequencing was performed with immunoSEQ multiplex PCR; in TCRdb, only in-frame clones are kept and a portion is missing. This sample has about 18,000 clones, with 55% found just once. The specimen was tumor tissue, collected from a patient whose treatment included radiotherapy and nephrectomy. These receptors originate from a man aged 45-65 years with renal cell carcinoma.

This chain joins TRBV7-2 and TRBJ2-2, with no clear D. The CDR3 covers 15 residues. V was pared by 1 base and J by 0 bases, with 6 bases between. CDR1 and CDR2 (germline): SGHTA, FQGNSA. DNA of the CDR3: TGTGCCAGCAGCTTAGTGGGCGCGAACACCGGGGAGCTGTTTTTT. Translated: CASSLVGANTGELFF.

V is TRBV9 and J is TRBJ2-3; TRBD2 agrees at 8 bases. With 6 bases clipped from V and 2 bases from J, the junction kept 5 bases outside the gene matches. Germline V gene lookup returns CDR1 SGDLS and CDR2 YYNGEE. This CDR3 spans 14 amino acids. CDR3 nucleotide sequence: TGTGCCAGCACTTCAGCGGGGGCCACAGATACGCAGTATTTT. Translating it yields CASTSAGATDTQYF.

This clone turned up a few times. In DNA, the CDR3 is TGTGCCAGCAGTGTCCAGAGTAAAGATACGCAGTATTTT. Translated, it gives CASSVQSKDTQYF. The V gene is TRBV6-4, the J gene TRBJ2-3, with D unresolved. In germline, CDR1 is MRHNA, CDR2 SNTAGT. The CDR3 is 13 residues long. The V end was cut by 4 bases, the J end by 5 bases, with 10 bases between.

The V call is TRBV19, the J call TRBJ1-5, with D uncertain. The germline gives CDR1 LNHDA, CDR2 SQIVND (reference sequence). The CDR3 covers 14 residues. V lost 7 bases and J lost 10, with 20 bases in between. CDR3 amino acids: CASISLAKGSPQHF. The CDR3 nucleotides are TGTGCCAGTATAAGTCTGGCGAAGGGCAGCCCCCAGCATTTT.

The genes are TRBV28 and TRBJ1-2; perhaps TRBD1 as D (6 bases). This CDR3 comprises 13 residues. The germline V gene encodes CDR1 MDHEN and CDR2 SYDVKM. V was pared by 8 bases and J by 5 bases, with 15 bases between. DNA of the CDR3: TGTGCCAGCTTCGATCAGGGGAAGTATGGCTACACCTTC. It yields the protein CASFDQGKYGYTF.

This chain connects TRBV5-1 to TRBJ2-5; the match to TRBD2 covers 8 bases. From germline, CDR1 is SGHRS and CDR2 YFSETQ. This CDR3 contains 16 residues. J gave up 4 bases and V 0 bases, and 8 bases lay outside the gene matches. CDR3 sequence (DNA): TGCGCCAGCAGCTTGGGGCCGGGACTAGGTGTAGAGACCCAGTACTTC. Translating gives CASSLGPGLGVETQYF.

This clone was detected only a few times. The rearrangement joins TRBV27 to TRBJ2-6; D is unclear. The CDR3 contains 18 residues. The V gene lost 3 bases and the J gene lost 0 bases, with 15 bases spanning the gap. The germline CDR1 and CDR2 sequences are MNHEY and SMNVEV (reference sequence). CDR3 coding DNA: TGTGCCAGCAGTTTCCTTCGGCGACAAAACTCTGGGGCCAACGTCCTGACTTTC. Encoded protein: CASSFLRRQNSGANVLTF.

This clone is medium-sized within its sample. V and J are TRBV2 and TRBJ2-7, with unresolved D. This CDR3 has 13 amino acids. Between the trimmed V and J ends, which lost 6 bases and 6 bases, there was a span of 15 bases. Germline V CDR1 and CDR2: SNHLY, FYNNEI. CDR3 nucleotides: TGTGCCAGCAGCTACGCTGAATGGGGCGAGCAGTACTTC. This translates into CASSYAEWGEQYF.

By frequency in the sample, this clone is medium-sized. This rearrangement joins TRBV2 to TRBJ2-5; unclear D gene. The CDR3 sequence is 12 residues long. V shed 1 base and J shed 5 bases, with 5 bases lying between them. Germline CDR1 reads SNHLY; CDR2 reads FYNNEI. Here the CDR3 reads CASSEVEETQYF. CDR3 in DNA: TGTGCCAGCAGTGAAGTTGAGGAGACCCAGTACTTC.

This clone came up once. J is TRBJ2-3 and V is TRBV19; no reliable D call. Trimming removed 5 bases from V and 0 bases from J, with 12 bases in between. This CDR3 comprises 15 residues. Germline V gene sequence: CDR1 LNHDA, CDR2 SQIVND (reference sequence). The CDR3 DNA reads as TGTGCCAGTAGTGAAACAGATTATAGCACAGATACGCAGTATTTT. Translated: CASSETDYSTDTQYF.

The gene calls are TRBV20-1 and TRBJ2-5, with D unclear. Germline CDR1 reads DFQATT; CDR2 reads SNEGSKA (reference sequence). With 7 bases removed from V and 5 bases from J, the gap between germline ends came to 8 bases. The CDR3 is 10 amino acids. This chain's CDR3 is CSGKEETQYF. The CDR3 region has the DNA TGCAGTGGAAAGGAGGAGACCCAGTACTTC.

V and J are TRBV25-1 and TRBJ1-5; weak D call: TRBD1 (6 bases). The CDR3 runs 14 residues. The germline V and J ends were trimmed by 3 bases and 4 bases, with 10 bases remaining between them. CDR1 MGHDK and CDR2 SYGVNS come from the germline V gene. The CDR3 sequence: CASSDTGSNQPQHF. CDR3 DNA: TGTGCCAGCAGTGATACAGGGTCAAATCAGCCCCAGCATTTT.

The chain combines TRBV2 with TRBJ1-6; no reliable D call. The germline CDR1 and CDR2 sequences are SNHLY and FYNNEI. Trimming removed 2 bases at V and 0 bases at J, with 11 bases between. The CDR3 contains 17 residues. The CDR3 spells CASSEREPHSYNSPLHF. The CDR3 nucleotides are TGTGCCAGCAGTGAAAGGGAACCGCACTCCTATAATTCACCCCTCCACTTT.

The chain has TRBV11-2 and TRBJ2-7; TRBD1 matches at 7 bases. V lost 5 bases and J lost 1; bases outside the gene matches: 5. CDR1 and CDR2 (germline): SGHAT, FQNNGV. This CDR3 is built from 14 residues. CDR3 sequence (DNA): TGTGCCAGCAGCGCTTACAGGGGTTCCTACGAGCAGTACTTC. This gives the protein CASSAYRGSYEQYF.

The table lists this clone with many counts. The CDR3 bases are TGTGCCAGCAGCCCTGATAGCGGGTTGAGCTCCTACGAGCAGTACTTC. Its protein is CASSPDSGLSSYEQYF. The chain uses TRBV7-9 and TRBJ2-7, with 7 bases identical to TRBD2. Germline-derived CDR1 and CDR2 are SEHNR and FQNEAQ (reference sequence). The CDR3 contains 16 residues. The V gene end was trimmed by 5 bases and the J gene end by 0 bases; junction bases not matched to a gene: 10.

J is TRBJ1-3 and V is TRBV19; D possibly corresponds to TRBD1 (6 bases). V lost 6 bases and J lost 1, with 16 bases in between. CDR1 and CDR2 (germline): LNHDA, SQIVND (reference sequence). The CDR3 contains 16 residues. The chain's CDR3 is CASRDNMGTSGNTIYF. CDR3 nucleotides: TGTGCCAGTAGGGATAACATGGGGACATCTGGAAACACCATATATTTT.

The rearrangement uses TRBV7-2 and TRBJ1-2, with 8 nucleotides matching TRBD1. Germline V CDR1 and CDR2: SGHTA, FQGNSA. The CDR3 covers 13 residues. J lost 4 bases, V lost 6 bases, and 4 bases had no gene match. CDR3 protein: CASRNTGGYGYTF. The CDR3 nucleotides are TGTGCCAGCAGAAACACAGGGGGCTATGGCTACACCTTC.

CDR3 sequence: CASSINLAHRTDTQYF. The CDR3 region has the DNA TGTGCCAGTAGTATAAATCTAGCCCACCGCACAGATACGCAGTATTTT. This sequence joins TRBV19 and TRBJ2-3, with D perhaps TRBD2 (5 bases). Trimming removed 2 bases from V and 1 base from J, with 13 bases in between. The CDR3 is 16 residues long. Germline assignment: CDR1 LNHDA and CDR2 SQIVND (reference sequence).

This clone is medium-sized in the sample. This chain connects TRBV11-2 to TRBJ1-2; TRBD1 aligns across 9 bases. The CDR3 has 14 residues. V dropped 5 bases and J dropped 5; count of bases not matched to a gene: 6. Germline CDR1 and CDR2: SGHAT and FQNNGV. Written as DNA, the CDR3 is TGTGCCAGCAGCCCCACGGGACAGGGATATGGCTACACCTTC. This gives the protein CASSPTGQGYGYTF.

The chain uses TRBV9 and TRBJ2-7; a weak D match, TRBD1 (5 bases). This CDR3 has 12 amino acids. Germline V gene lookup returns CDR1 SGDLS and CDR2 YYNGEE. The germline V and J ends were trimmed by 1 base and 3 bases, with 5 bases remaining between them. The CDR3 loop reads CASSVQGYEQYF. DNA for the CDR3: TGTGCCAGCAGCGTACAGGGCTACGAGCAGTACTTC.

The J gene is TRBJ2-1, the V gene TRBV7-3; D is ambiguous. The CDR3 is 13 residues long. Trimming stripped 5 bases from V and 9 bases from J, with 14 bases between. Per the germline V gene, CDR1 is SGHTA and CDR2 is FQGTGA. The CDR3 bases are TGTGCCAGCAGCACCTACTTGAACACTGAGCAGTTCTTC. Translation: CASSTYLNTEQFF.

This clone has ten or more counts. The V gene is TRBV7-2, the J gene TRBJ1-5, with no clear D. With 6 bases removed from V and 5 bases from J, the gap between germline ends came to 11 bases. The CDR3 totals 13 residues. Germline V gives CDR1 SGHTA, CDR2 FQGNSA. The CDR3 DNA sequence: TGTGCCAGCAGTCTTCAGTCCGATCAGCCCCAGCATTTT. Amino acid sequence: CASSLQSDQPQHF. The whole variable domain, filled in from reference TRBV7-2 and TRBJ1-5, reads GAGVSQSPSNKVTEKGKDVELRCDPISGHTALYWYRQSLGQGLEFLIYFQGNSAPDKSGLPSDRFSAERTGGSVSTLTIQRTQQEDSAVYLCASSLQSDQPQHFGDGTRLSIL.

In this sample, this clone turned up a few times. V gene TRBV30 combines with J gene TRBJ1-1; D call uncertain. Germline V CDR1 and CDR2: GTSNPN, SVGIG (reference sequence). The V end lost 3 bases, the J end lost 8 bases, and 1 base lay between the germline ends. This CDR3 is built from 8 residues. CDR3 region: CAWSEAFF. The CDR3 bases are TGTGCCTGGAGCGAAGCTTTCTTT.

The chain recombines TRBV7-3 with TRBJ2-7; D not certain. Germline V gene lookup returns CDR1 SGHTA and CDR2 FQGTGA. This CDR3 contains 13 residues. V was pared by 3 bases and J by 5 bases, with 11 bases between. CDR3 residues: CASSFGPQDEQYF. In DNA, the CDR3 is TGTGCCAGCAGCTTTGGCCCCCAGGACGAGCAGTACTTC.